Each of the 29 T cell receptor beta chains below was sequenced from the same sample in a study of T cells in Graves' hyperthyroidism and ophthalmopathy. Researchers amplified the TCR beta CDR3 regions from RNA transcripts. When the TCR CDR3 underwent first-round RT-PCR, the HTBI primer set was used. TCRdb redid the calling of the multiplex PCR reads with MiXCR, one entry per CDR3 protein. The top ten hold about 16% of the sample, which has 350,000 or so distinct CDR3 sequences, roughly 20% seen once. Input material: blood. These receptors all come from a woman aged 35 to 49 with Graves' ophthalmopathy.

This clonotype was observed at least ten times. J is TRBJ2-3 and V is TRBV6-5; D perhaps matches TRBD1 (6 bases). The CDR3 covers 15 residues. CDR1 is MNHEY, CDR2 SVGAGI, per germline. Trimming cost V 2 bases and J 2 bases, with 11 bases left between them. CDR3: CASSYRDTYTDTQYF. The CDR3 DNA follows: TGTGCCAGCAGTTACAGGGACACCTACACAGATACGCAGTATTTT.

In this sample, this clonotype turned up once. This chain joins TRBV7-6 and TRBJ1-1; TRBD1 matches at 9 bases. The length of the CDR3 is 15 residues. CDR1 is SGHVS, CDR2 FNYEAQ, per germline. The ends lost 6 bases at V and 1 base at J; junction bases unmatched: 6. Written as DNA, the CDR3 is TGTGCCAGCAGTCCGGGACAGGGAACGAACACTGAAGCTTTCTTT. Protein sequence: CASSPGQGTNTEAFF.

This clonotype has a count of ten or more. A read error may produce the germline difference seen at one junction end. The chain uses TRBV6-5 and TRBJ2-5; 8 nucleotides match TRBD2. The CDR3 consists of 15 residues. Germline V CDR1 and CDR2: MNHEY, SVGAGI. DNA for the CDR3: TGTGCCAGCAGTTTCAGGACTAGCAGTTCAGAGACCCGGTACTTC. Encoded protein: CASSFRTSSSETRYF.

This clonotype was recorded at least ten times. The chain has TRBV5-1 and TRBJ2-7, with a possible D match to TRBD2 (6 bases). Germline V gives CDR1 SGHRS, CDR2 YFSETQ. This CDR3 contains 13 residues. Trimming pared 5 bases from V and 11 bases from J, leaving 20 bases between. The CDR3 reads CASSSTGTAYKYF. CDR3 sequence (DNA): TGCGCCAGCAGTTCAACCGGGACTGCGTATAAGTACTTC.

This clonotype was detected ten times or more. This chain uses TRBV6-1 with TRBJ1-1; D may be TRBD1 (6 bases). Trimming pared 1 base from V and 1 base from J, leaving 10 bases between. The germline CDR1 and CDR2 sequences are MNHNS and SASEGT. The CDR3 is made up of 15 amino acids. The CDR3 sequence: CASSEVWGQNTEAFF. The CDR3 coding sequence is TGTGCCAGCAGTGAAGTTTGGGGGCAGAACACTGAAGCTTTCTTT.

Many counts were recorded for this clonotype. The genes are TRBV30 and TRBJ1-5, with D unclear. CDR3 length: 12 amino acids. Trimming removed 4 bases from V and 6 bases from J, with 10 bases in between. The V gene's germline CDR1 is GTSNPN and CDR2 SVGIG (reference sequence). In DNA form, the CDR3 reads TGTGCCTGGACTATGGGTAGTCAGCCCCAGCATTTT. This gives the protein CAWTMGSQPQHF.

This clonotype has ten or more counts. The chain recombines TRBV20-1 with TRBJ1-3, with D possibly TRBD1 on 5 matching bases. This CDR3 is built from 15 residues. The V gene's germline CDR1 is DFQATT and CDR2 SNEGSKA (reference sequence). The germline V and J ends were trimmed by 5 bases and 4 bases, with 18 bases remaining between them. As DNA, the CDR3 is TGCAGTGCTGCGGAGAGGGGAGTGTTCGGAAACACCATATATTTT. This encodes CSAAERGVFGNTIYF.

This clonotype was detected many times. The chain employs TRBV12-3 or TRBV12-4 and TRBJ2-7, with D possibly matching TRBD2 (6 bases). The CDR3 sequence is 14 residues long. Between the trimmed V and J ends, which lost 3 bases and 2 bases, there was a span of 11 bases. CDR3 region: CASSFHGSTYEQYF. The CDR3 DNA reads TGTGCCAGCAGTTTTCACGGGAGCACCTACGAGCAGTACTTC.

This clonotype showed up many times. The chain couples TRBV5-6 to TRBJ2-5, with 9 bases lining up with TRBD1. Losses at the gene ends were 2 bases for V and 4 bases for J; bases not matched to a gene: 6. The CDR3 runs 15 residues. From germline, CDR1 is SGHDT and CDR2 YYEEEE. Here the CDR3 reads CASSLPGQGRETQYF. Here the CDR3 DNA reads TGTGCCAGCAGCTTACCGGGACAGGGCAGAGAGACCCAGTACTTC.

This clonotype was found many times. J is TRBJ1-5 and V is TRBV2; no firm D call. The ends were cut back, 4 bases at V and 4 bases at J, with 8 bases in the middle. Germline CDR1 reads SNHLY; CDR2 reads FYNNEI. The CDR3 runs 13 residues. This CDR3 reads CASSALGNQPQHF. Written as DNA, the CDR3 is TGTGCCAGCAGTGCTCTGGGTAATCAGCCCCAGCATTTT.

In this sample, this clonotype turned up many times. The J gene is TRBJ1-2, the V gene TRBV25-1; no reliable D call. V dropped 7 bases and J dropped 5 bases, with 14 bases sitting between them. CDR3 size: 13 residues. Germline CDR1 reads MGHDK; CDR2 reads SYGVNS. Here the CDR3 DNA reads TGTGCCAGCACCGAGGTGGAGGAATATGGCTACACCTTC. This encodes CASTEVEEYGYTF.

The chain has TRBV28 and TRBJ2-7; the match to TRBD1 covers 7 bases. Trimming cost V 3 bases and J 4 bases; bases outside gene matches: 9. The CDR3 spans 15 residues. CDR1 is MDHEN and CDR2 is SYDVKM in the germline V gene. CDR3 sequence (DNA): TGTGCCAGCAGTTTGATGGACAGGAGGAAATACGAGCAGTACTTC. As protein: CASSLMDRRKYEQYF.

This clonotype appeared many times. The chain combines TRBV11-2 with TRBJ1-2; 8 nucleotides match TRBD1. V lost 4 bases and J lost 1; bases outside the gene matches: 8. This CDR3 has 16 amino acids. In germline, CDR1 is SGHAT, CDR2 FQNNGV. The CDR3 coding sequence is TGTGCCAGCAGCTCGCCACGGACAGGGCGTAACTATGGCTACACCTTC. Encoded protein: CASSSPRTGRNYGYTF.

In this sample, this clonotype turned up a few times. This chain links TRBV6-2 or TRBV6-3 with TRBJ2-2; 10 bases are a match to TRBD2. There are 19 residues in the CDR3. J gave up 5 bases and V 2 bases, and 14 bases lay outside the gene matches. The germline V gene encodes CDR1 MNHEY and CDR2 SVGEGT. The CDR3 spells CASSYLYTLAGAGTGELFF. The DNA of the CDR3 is TGTGCCAGCAGTTACCTGTACACTCTAGCGGGAGCTGGAACCGGGGAGCTGTTTTTT.

The CDR3 region is CAWSPRSNQPQHF. The CDR3 DNA reads as TGTGCCTGGAGCCCCCGGAGCAATCAGCCCCAGCATTTT. The V and J genes are TRBV30 and TRBJ1-5; D is uncertain. The CDR3 contains 13 residues. Trimming left V 3 bases short and J 1 base short, with 7 bases between. Germline-derived CDR1 and CDR2 are GTSNPN and SVGIG (reference sequence).

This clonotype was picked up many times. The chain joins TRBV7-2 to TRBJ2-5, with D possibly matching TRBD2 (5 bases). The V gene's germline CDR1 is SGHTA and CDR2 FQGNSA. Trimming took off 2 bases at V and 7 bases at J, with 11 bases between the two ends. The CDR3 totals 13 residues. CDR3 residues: CASSLINRGTQYF. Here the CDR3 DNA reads TGTGCCAGCAGCTTAATTAACCGGGGGACCCAGTACTTC.

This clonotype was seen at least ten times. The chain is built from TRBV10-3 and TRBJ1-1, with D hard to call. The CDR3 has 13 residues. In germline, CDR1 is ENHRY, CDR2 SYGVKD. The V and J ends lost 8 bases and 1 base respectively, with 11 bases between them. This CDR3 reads CAIRGNRNTEAFF. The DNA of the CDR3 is TGTGCCATCCGTGGGAATCGGAACACTGAAGCTTTCTTT.

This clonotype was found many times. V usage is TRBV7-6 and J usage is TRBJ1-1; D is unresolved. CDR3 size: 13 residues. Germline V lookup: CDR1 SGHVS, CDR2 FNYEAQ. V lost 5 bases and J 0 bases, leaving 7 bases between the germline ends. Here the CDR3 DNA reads TGTGCCAGCAGCAATCTCATGAACACTGAAGCTTTCTTT. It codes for CASSNLMNTEAFF.

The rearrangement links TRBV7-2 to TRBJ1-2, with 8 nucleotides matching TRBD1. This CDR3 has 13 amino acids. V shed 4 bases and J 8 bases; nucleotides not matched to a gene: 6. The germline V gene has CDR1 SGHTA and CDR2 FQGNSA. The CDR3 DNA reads TGTGCCAGCAGCTCCGGACAGGGTGGAGGCTACACCTTC. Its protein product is CASSSGQGGGYTF.

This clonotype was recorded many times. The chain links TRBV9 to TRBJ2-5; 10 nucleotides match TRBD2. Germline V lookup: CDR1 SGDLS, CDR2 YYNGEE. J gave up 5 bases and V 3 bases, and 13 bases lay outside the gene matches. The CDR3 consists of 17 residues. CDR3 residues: CASSEGEASGSGETQYF. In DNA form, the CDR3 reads TGTGCCAGCAGCGAGGGGGAGGCTAGCGGGAGTGGGGAGACCCAGTACTTC.

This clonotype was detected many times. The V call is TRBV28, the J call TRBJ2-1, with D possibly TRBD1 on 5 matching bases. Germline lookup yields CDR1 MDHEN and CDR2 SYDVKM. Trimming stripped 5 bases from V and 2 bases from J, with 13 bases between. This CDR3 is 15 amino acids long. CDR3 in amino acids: CASSTLRAAYNEQFF. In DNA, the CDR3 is TGTGCCAGCAGTACCCTCAGGGCGGCCTACAATGAGCAGTTCTTC.

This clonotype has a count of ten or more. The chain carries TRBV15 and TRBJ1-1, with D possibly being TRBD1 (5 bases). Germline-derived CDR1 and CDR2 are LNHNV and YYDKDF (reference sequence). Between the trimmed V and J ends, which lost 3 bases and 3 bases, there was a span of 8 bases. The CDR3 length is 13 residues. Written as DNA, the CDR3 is TGTGCCACCAGCAGGCGGGGGGACACTGAAGCTTTCTTT. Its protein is CATSRRGDTEAFF.

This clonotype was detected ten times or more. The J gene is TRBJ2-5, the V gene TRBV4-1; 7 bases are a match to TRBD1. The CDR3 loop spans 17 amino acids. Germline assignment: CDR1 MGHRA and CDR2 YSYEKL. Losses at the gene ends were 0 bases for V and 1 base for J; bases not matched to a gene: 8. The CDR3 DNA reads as TGCGCCAGCAGCCAAGAAGCTATGCGACAGGGCCAAGAGACCCAGTACTTC. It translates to CASSQEAMRQGQETQYF.

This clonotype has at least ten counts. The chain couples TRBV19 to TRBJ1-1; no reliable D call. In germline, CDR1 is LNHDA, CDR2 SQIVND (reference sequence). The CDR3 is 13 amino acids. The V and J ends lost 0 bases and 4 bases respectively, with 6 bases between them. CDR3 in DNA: TGTGCCAGTAGTATAGAAACGGGCACTGAAGCTTTCTTT. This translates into CASSIETGTEAFF.

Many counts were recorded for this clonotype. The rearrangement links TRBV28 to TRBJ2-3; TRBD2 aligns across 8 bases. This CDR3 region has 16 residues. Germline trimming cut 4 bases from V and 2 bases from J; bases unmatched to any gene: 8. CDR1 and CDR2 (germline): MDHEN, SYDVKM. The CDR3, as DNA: TGTGCCAGCAGTTCTCCTAAGCGGGGGTACACAGATACGCAGTATTTT. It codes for CASSSPKRGYTDTQYF.

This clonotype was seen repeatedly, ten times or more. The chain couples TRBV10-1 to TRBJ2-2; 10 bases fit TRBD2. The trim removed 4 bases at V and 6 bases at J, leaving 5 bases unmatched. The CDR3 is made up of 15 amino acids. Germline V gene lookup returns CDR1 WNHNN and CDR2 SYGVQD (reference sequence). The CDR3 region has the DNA TGCGCCAGCAGTGCCCTAGCGGGAGAGGCCGGGGAGCTGTTTTTT. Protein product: CASSALAGEAGELFF.

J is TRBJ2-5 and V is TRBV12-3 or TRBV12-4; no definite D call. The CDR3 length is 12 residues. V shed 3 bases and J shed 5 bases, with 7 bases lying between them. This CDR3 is CASSFNVETQYF. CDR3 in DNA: TGTGCCAGCAGTTTTAATGTGGAGACCCAGTACTTC.

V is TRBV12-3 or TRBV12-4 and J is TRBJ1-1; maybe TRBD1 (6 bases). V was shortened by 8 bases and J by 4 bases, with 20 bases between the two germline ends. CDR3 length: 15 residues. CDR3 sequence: CASHLGGGGGTEAFF. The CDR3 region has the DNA TGTGCCAGCCACTTAGGGGGGGGCGGCGGCACTGAAGCTTTCTTT.

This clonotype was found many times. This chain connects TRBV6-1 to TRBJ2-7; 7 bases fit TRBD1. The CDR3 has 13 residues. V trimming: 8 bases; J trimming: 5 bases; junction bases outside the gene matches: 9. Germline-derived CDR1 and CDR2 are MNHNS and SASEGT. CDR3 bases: TGTGCCAGCCTCGACAGGGTTGGGGACGAGCAGTACTTC. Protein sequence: CASLDRVGDEQYF.